This is a list of T cell receptor beta chains from one sample in a study of identical twins. TCRdb used MiXCR to reprocess the 5' RACE reads, holding one entry per CDR3 protein. This sample has hundreds of thousands of distinct CDR3 sequences, with around 24% found just once. These same data were also listed under a study on yellow fever vaccine responses in identical twins.

Specimen: CD4+ T cells sorted from blood. These receptors were collected from a woman aged 18-35 years in good health. Both conserved end residues are part of each CDR3. Fields, in order: clone size, V gene, D gene, J gene, CDR3 protein, CDR3 DNA. A D gene is named only where the DNA matches it firmly. A row's size may be missing; if present it is once, few, many or a size class.

>-|TRBV6-5|-|TRBJ2-5
CASSYSTVYQETQYF
TGTGCCAGCAGTTACTCTACAGTGTACCAAGAGACCCAGTACTTC
>-|TRBV3-1|-|TRBJ1-1
CASSQSNKNTEAFF
TGTGCCAGCAGCCAGTCAAACAAGAACACTGAAGCTTTCTTT
>-|TRBV24-1|TRBD2|TRBJ2-1
CATSDPAGTSGIGEQFF
TGTGCCACCAGTGACCCCGCCGGGACTAGCGGGATTGGTGAGCAGTTCTTC
>-|TRBV5-1|TRBD1|TRBJ2-1
CASSPTPGQKYNEQFF
TGCGCCAGCAGCCCGACCCCGGGACAGAAGTACAATGAGCAGTTCTTC
>-|TRBV5-1|-|TRBJ1-1
CASRMVENTEAFF
TGCGCCAGCAGAATGGTGGAGAACACTGAAGCTTTCTTT
>few|TRBV7-9|-|TRBJ1-1
CASSLVGPDTEAFF
TGTGCCAGCAGCTTAGTCGGGCCAGACACTGAAGCTTTCTTT
>-|TRBV21-1|-|TRBJ2-1
CASSLGTSGSHEQFF
TGTGCCAGCAGCCTGGGGACTAGCGGGAGCCATGAGCAGTTCTTC
>few|TRBV7-2|-|TRBJ2-5
CASSLARRAGDPTQYF
TGTGCCAGCAGCTTAGCCCGCAGGGCAGGGGACCCGACCCAGTACTTC
>-|TRBV3-1|-|TRBJ1-6
CASSHRDNSPLHF
TGTGCCAGCAGCCACAGGGATAATTCACCCCTCCACTTT
>-|TRBV27|-|TRBJ2-2
CASYQQGNTGELFF
TGTGCCAGCTACCAACAGGGGAACACCGGGGAGCTGTTTTTT
>-|TRBV7-9|-|TRBJ2-2
CASSPSRTGELFF
TGTGCCAGCAGCCCTAGTCGTACCGGGGAGCTGTTTTTT
>few|TRBV20-1|TRBD2|TRBJ2-3
CSARVSSGRDTQYF
TGCAGTGCTAGAGTTTCGAGCGGGAGGGATACGCAGTATTTT
>few|TRBV5-1|-|TRBJ2-3
CASSLTGIPDTQYF
TGCGCCAGCAGCTTGACAGGGATTCCAGATACGCAGTATTTT
>-|TRBV12-3/TRBV12-4|-|TRBJ1-5
CASSFHLYEGQPQHF
TGTGCCAGCAGTTTTCACTTGTACGAGGGACAGCCCCAGCATTTT
>few|TRBV7-9|-|TRBJ1-5
CASSLGSTGNNQPQHF
TGTGCCAGCAGCTTAGGGTCCACAGGGAACAATCAGCCCCAGCATTTT
>-|TRBV2|TRBD2|TRBJ2-2
CASRGLAGATGELFF
TGTGCCAGCAGAGGACTAGCGGGGGCCACCGGGGAGCTGTTTTTT
>-|TRBV12-3/TRBV12-4|TRBD2|TRBJ2-1
CASSLLAGVSGEQFF
TGTGCCAGCAGCCTACTAGCGGGAGTCTCGGGCGAGCAGTTCTTC
>-|TRBV12-3/TRBV12-4|-|TRBJ2-7
CASSLGAFKHYEQYF
TGTGCCAGCAGTTTGGGGGCTTTCAAGCATTACGAGCAGTACTTC
>-|TRBV20-1|-|TRBJ2-3
CSARDPGTADTQYF
TGCAGTGCTAGAGATCCAGGGACCGCAGATACGCAGTATTTT
>few|TRBV12-3/TRBV12-4|-|TRBJ1-6
CASSLKDAGALFRPLHF
TGTGCCAGCAGTCTAAAGGACGCGGGGGCCTTGTTTAGACCCCTCCACTTT
>-|TRBV6-1|-|TRBJ2-2
CATAYELGTGELFF
TGTGCCACCGCATATGAGCTCGGCACCGGGGAGCTGTTTTTT
>few|TRBV12-3/TRBV12-4|-|TRBJ1-5
CASSLSTGGNQPQHF
TGTGCCAGCAGTCTCTCGACGGGTGGCAATCAGCCCCAGCATTTT
>-|TRBV20-1|TRBD2|TRBJ2-2
CSASSGRNTGELFF
TGCAGTGCTAGCAGCGGGAGGAACACCGGGGAGCTGTTTTTT
>-|TRBV5-1|TRBD1|TRBJ2-2
CASSLQGAGNTGELFF
TGCGCCAGCAGCTTACAGGGGGCCGGGAACACCGGGGAGCTGTTTTTT
>many|TRBV5-1|TRBD2|TRBJ2-1
CASSLGRTSGSNEQFF
TGCGCCAGCAGCTTGGGCAGGACTAGCGGGAGCAATGAGCAGTTCTTC
>-|TRBV7-9|-|TRBJ2-7
CASSLGTNGRGSNEQYF
TGTGCCAGCAGCTTAGGTACGAACGGGAGAGGGTCCAACGAGCAGTACTTC
>-|TRBV7-9|-|TRBJ1-2
CASSLAGQAGGYTF
TGTGCCAGCAGCTTGGCGGGACAAGCGGGCGGCTACACCTTC
>-|TRBV28|TRBD2|TRBJ2-1
CASSSPEAGGYNEQFF
TGTGCCAGCAGTTCTCCAGAAGCGGGAGGATACAATGAGCAGTTCTTC
>few|TRBV20-1|TRBD2|TRBJ2-1
CSASLAGGGHNEQFF
TGCAGTGCTTCGCTAGCGGGGGGGGGTCACAATGAGCAGTTCTTC
>-|TRBV7-8|-|TRBJ2-1
CASISRTGRDNEQFF
TGTGCCAGCATCAGCCGGACAGGGAGGGACAATGAGCAGTTCTTC
>-|TRBV3-1|TRBD1|TRBJ1-2
CASSQDSIGGSGYTF
TGTGCCAGCAGCCAAGATAGCATAGGGGGCAGTGGCTACACCTTC
>few|TRBV7-8|TRBD1|TRBJ2-5
CASNFRVTTGTMFQETQYF
TGTGCCAGCAACTTTCGCGTTACGACAGGGACAATGTTCCAAGAGACCCAGTACTTC
>-|TRBV5-1|TRBD2|TRBJ2-3
CASSPLLAGSTDTQYF
TGCGCCAGCAGCCCCCTGCTAGCGGGGAGCACAGATACGCAGTATTTT
>-|TRBV28|TRBD2|TRBJ2-7
CASSLITSGSSYEQYF
TGTGCCAGCAGTCTAATCACTAGCGGTTCGTCCTACGAGCAGTACTTC
>-|TRBV29-1|-|TRBJ2-7
CSVASGIPYEQYF
TGCAGCGTTGCCTCAGGGATCCCCTACGAGCAGTACTTC
>-|TRBV9|-|TRBJ1-1
CASSGPGSSEAFF
TGTGCCAGCAGCGGACCAGGTTCGAGTGAAGCTTTCTTT
>few|TRBV6-1|-|TRBJ2-2
CATKKRLETNQGTGELFF
TGTGCCACCAAGAAGCGTTTAGAGACGAACCAGGGCACCGGGGAGCTGTTTTTT
>few|TRBV7-3|TRBD2|TRBJ2-1
CASSRDGAGVVREQFF
TGTGCCAGCAGTCGGGATGGGGCGGGAGTAGTTAGAGAGCAGTTCTTC
>-|TRBV7-2|-|TRBJ1-4
CASSLVGRMNEKLFF
TGTGCCAGCAGCTTAGTGGGCAGGATGAATGAAAAACTGTTTTTT
>few|TRBV19|TRBD1|TRBJ2-7
CASSISGQGAGEQYF
TGTGCCAGTAGTATATCGGGACAGGGGGCGGGCGAGCAGTACTTC
>-|TRBV4-2|TRBD2|TRBJ2-2
CASSQESGGANTGELFF
TGTGCCAGCAGCCAAGAATCCGGGGGGGCGAACACCGGGGAGCTGTTTTTT
>-|TRBV7-9|-|TRBJ2-3
CASSLVYVFTQYF
TGTGCCAGCAGCTTAGTATATGTGTTTACGCAGTATTTT
>-|TRBV27|-|TRBJ1-1
CASSLLGLSPKAFF
TGTGCCAGCAGTTTACTGGGACTGAGCCCTAAAGCTTTCTTT
>-|TRBV7-8|-|TRBJ2-1
CASSLWQYNEQFF
TGTGCCAGCAGCTTATGGCAGTACAATGAGCAGTTCTTC
>few|TRBV5-1|-|TRBJ2-1
CLHAWTPYNEQFF
TGCCTCCACGCGTGGACGCCATACAATGAGCAGTTCTTC
>few|TRBV12-3/TRBV12-4|-|TRBJ2-3
CASSRRGLAVTDTQYF
TGTGCCAGCAGCCGTCGGGGGCTAGCCGTAACAGATACGCAGTATTTT